What follows are 2 T cell receptor beta chains derived from one specimen sequenced in a study of blood T cell repertoires in COVID-19. Some clones are missing from TCRdb's copy, which holds only in-frame ones; the method was immunoSEQ multiplex PCR. The data contain 200,000 to 250,000 clones, over 80% of them seen just once; the ten biggest clones take up 3.7%. Sequenced sample: PBMCs or T cells enriched from blood (not recorded which). Receptors were obtained from a woman aged 30 to 39 who had been exposed to COVID-19.

The V and J genes are TRBV10-3 and TRBJ2-7; 11 nucleotides agree with TRBD2. Losses at the gene ends were 2 bases for V and 5 bases for J; bases not matched to a gene: 5. This CDR3 spans 15 amino acids. Germline loops: CDR1 ENHRY, CDR2 SYGVKD. CDR3 protein: CAISEKTSGIHEQYF. The CDR3 region has the DNA TGTGCCATCAGTGAGAAGACTAGCGGGATCCACGAGCAGTACTTC.

This rearrangement joins TRBV30 to TRBJ1-2; TRBD1 agrees at 8 bases. The CDR3 length is 12 residues. With 5 bases clipped from V and 7 bases from J, the junction kept 6 bases outside the gene matches. Germline V gene data show CDR1 as GTSNPN and CDR2 as SVGIG (reference sequence). CDR3: CAWGTGLGGYTF. The CDR3 region has the DNA TGTGCCTGGGGGACAGGTCTTGGTGGCTACACCTTC.